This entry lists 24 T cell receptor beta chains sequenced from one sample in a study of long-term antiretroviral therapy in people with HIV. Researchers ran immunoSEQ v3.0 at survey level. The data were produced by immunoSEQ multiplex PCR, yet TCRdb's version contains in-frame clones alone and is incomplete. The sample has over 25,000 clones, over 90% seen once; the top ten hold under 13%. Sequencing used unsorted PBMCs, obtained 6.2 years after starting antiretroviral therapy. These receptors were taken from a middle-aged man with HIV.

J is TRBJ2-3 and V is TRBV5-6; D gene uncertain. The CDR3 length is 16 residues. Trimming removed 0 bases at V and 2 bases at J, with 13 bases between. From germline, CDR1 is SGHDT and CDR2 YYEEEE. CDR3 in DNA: TGTGCCAGCAGCTTGGCCGGTGTCAGCATCACAGATACGCAGTATTTT. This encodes CASSLAGVSITDTQYF. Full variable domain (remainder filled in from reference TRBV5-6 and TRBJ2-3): DAGVTQSPTHLIKTRGQQVTLRCSPKSGHDTVSWYQQALGQGPQFIFQYYEEEERQRGNFPDRFSGHQFPNYSSELNVNALLLGDSALYLCASSLAGVSITDTQYFGPGTRLTVL.

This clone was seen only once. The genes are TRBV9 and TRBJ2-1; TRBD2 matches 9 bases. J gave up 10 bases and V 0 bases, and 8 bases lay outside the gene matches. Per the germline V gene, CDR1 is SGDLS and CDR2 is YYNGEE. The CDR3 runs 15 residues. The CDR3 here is CASSVVASGMGEQFF. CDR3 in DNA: TGTGCCAGCAGCGTAGTTGCTAGCGGGATGGGGGAGCAGTTCTTC.

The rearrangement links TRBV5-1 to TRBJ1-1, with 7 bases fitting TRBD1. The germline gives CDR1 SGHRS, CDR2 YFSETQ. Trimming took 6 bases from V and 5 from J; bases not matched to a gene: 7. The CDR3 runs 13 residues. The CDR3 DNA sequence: TGCGCCAGCACCGGGGCAGGGGGTACTGAAGCTTTCTTT. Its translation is CASTGAGGTEAFF.

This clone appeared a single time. CDR3 sequence: CASSQGPGGGNTEAFF. In DNA form, the CDR3 reads TGCGCCAGCAGCCAAGGCCCTGGGGGCGGGAATACTGAAGCTTTCTTT. The chain combines TRBV4-1 with TRBJ1-1; TRBD1 is a possible D gene (6 bases). The CDR3 has 16 residues. Germline V gene lookup returns CDR1 MGHRA and CDR2 YSYEKL. Deletions cut 1 base from V and 5 bases from J, with 17 bases between.

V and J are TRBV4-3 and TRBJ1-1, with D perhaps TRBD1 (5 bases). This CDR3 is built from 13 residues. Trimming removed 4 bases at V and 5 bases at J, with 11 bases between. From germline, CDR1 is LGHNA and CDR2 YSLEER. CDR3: CASSRTGGTEAFF. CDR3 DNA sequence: TGCGCCAGCAGCCGGACGGGGGGTACTGAAGCTTTCTTT.

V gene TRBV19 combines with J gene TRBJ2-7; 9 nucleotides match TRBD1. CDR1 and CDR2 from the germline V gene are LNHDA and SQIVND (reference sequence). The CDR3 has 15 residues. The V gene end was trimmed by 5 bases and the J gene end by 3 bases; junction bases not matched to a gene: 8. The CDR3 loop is CASSFSGTGLYEQYF. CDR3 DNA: TGTGCCAGTAGTTTCTCCGGGACAGGGCTCTACGAGCAGTACTTC.

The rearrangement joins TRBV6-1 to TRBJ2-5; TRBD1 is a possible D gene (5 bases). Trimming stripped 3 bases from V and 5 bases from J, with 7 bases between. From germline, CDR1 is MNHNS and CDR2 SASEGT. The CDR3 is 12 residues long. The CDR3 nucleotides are TGTGCCAGCAGTGACAGGGTTGAGACCCAGTACTTC. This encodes CASSDRVETQYF.

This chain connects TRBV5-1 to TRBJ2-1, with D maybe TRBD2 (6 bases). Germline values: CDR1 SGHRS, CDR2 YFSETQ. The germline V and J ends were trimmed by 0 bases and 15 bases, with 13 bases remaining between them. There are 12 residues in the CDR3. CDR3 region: CASSLADGLWFF. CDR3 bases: TGCGCCAGCAGCTTGGCCGATGGACTATGGTTCTTC.

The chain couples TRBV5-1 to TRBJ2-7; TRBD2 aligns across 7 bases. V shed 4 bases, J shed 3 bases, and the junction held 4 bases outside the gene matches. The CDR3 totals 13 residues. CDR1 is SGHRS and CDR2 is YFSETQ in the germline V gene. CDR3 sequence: CASSVGLDYEQYF. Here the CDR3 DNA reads TGCGCCAGCAGCGTAGGACTAGACTACGAGCAGTACTTC.

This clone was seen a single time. CDR3 amino acids: CASTPGLANNEQFF. CDR3 sequence (DNA): TGTGCCAGTACACCGGGACTAGCCAACAATGAGCAGTTCTTC. This sequence joins TRBV19 and TRBJ2-1, with 9 bases identical to TRBD2. Losses at the gene ends were 7 bases for V and 5 bases for J; bases not matched to a gene: 6. The CDR3 length is 14 residues. The V gene's germline CDR1 is LNHDA and CDR2 SQIVND (reference sequence).

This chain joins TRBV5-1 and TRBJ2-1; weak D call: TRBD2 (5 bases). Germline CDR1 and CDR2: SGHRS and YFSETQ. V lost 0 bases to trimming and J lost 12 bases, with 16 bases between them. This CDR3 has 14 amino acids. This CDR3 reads CASSLGTGVRVQFF. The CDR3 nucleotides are TGCGCCAGCAGCTTGGGTACCGGGGTCCGTGTGCAGTTCTTC.

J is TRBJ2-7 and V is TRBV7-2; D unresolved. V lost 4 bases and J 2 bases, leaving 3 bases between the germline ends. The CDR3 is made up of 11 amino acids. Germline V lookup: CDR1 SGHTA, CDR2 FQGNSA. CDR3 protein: CASSSAYEQYF. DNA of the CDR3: TGTGCCAGCAGCTCTGCCTACGAGCAGTACTTC. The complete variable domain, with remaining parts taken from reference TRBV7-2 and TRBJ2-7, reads GAGVSQSPSNKVTEKGKDVELRCDPISGHTALYWYRQSLGQGLEFLIYFQGNSAPDKSGLPSDRFSAERTGGSVSTLTIQRTQQEDSAVYLCASSSAYEQYFGPGTRLTVT.

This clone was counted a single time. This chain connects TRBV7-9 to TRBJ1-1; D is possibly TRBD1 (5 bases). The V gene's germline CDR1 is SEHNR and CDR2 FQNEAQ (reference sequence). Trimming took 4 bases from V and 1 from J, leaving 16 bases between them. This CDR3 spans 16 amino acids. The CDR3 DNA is TGTGCCAGCAGCTCAAAGGGACCGTTTGGGAACACTGAAGCTTTCTTT. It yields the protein CASSSKGPFGNTEAFF.

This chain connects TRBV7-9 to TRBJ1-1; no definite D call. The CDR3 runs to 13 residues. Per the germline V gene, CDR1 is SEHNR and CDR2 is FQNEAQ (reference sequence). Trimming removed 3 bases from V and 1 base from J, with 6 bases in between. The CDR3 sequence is CASSLRENTEAFF. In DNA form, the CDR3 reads TGTGCCAGCAGCTTGAGGGAGAACACTGAAGCTTTCTTT.

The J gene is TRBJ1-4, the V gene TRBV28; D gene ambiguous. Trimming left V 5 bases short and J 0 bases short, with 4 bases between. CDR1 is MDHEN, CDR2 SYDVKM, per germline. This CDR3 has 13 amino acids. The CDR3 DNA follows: TGTGCCAGCAGTGATGCAACTAATGAAAAACTGTTTTTT. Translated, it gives CASSDATNEKLFF.

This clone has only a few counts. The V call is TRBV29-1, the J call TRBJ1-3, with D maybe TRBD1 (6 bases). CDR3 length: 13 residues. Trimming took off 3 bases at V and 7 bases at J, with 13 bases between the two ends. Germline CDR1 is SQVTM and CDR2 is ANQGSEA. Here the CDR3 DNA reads TGCAGCGTTGAGGGGGCCATTCGGAACACCATATATTTT. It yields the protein CSVEGAIRNTIYF.

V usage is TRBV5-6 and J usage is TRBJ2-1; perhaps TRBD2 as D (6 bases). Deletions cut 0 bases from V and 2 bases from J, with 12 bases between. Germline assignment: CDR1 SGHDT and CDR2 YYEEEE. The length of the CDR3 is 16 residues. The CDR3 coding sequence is TGTGCCAGCAGCTTGGCCGTGGGACTGACCTACAATGAGCAGTTCTTC. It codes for CASSLAVGLTYNEQFF.

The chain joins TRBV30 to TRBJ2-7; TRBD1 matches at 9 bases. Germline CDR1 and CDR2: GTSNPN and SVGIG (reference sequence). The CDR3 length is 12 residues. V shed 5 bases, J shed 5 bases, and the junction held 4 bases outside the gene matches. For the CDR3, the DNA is TGTGCCTGGTCTCGGGACAGGGACGAGCAGTACTTC. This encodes CAWSRDRDEQYF.

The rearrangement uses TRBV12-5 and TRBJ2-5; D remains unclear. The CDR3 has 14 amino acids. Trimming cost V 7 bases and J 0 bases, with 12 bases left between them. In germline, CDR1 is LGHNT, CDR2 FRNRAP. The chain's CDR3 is CASASPPYQETQYF. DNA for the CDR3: TGTGCTAGTGCCTCCCCACCTTACCAAGAGACCCAGTACTTC.

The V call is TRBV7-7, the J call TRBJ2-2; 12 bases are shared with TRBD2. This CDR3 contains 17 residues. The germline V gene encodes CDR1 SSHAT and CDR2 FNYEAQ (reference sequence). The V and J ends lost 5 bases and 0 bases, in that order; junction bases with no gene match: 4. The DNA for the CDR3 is TGTGCCAGCAGCCCAAGGACTAGCGGGGCGAACACCGGGGAGCTGTTTTTT. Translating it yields CASSPRTSGANTGELFF.

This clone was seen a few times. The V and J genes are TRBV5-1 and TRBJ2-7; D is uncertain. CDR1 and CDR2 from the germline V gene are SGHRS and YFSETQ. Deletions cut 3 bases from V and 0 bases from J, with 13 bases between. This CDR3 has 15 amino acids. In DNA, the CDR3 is TGCGCCAGCAGCTCAGACTTCGTTTACTCCTACGAGCAGTACTTC. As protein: CASSSDFVYSYEQYF.

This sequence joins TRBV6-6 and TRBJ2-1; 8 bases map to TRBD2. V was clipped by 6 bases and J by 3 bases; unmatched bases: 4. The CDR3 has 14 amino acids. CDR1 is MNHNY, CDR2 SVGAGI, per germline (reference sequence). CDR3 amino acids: CASRALADYNEQFF. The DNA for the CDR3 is TGTGCCAGCAGGGCACTAGCGGACTACAATGAGCAGTTCTTC.

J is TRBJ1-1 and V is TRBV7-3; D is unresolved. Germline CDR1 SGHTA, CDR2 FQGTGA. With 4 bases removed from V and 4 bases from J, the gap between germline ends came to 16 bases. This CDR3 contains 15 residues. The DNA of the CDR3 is TGTGCCAGCAGCTCCCGGGATGCCATGGTCACTGAAGCTTTCTTT. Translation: CASSSRDAMVTEAFF. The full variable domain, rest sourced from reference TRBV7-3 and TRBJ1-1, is GAGVSQTPSNKVTEKGKYVELRCDPISGHTALYWYRQSLGQGPEFLIYFQGTGAADDSGLPNDRFFAVRPEGSVSTLKIQRTERGDSAVYLCASSSRDAMVTEAFFGQGTRLTVV.

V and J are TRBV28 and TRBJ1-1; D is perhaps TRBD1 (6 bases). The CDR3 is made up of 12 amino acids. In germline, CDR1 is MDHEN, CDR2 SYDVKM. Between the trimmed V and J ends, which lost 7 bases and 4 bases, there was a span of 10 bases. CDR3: CASKLQGTEAFF. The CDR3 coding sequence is TGTGCCAGCAAACTACAGGGCACTGAAGCTTTCTTT.